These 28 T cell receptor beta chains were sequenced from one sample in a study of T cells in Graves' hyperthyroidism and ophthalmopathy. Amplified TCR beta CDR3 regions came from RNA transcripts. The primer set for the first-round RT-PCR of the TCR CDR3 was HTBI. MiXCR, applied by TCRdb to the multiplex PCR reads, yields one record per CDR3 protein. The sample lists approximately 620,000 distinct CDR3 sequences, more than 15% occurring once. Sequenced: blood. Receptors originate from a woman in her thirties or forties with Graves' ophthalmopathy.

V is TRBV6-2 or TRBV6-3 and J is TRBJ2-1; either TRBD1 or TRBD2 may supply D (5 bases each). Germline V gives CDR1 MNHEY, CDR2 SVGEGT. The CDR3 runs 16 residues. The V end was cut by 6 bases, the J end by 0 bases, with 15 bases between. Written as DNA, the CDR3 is TGTGCCAGCAGGGGGGTGTGGGTACCCTCCTACAATGAGCAGTTCTTC. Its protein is CASRGVWVPSYNEQFF.

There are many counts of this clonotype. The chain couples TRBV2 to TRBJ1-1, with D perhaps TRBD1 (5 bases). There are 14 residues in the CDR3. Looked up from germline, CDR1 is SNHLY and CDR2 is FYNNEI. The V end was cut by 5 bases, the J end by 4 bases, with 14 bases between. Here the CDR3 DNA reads TGTGCCAGCAGTTTCAGGGAGGGAGGCACTGAAGCTTTCTTT. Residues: CASSFREGGTEAFF.

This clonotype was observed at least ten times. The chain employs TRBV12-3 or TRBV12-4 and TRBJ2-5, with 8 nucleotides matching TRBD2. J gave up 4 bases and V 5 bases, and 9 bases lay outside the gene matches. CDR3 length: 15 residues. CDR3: CASSRRGGRGETQYF. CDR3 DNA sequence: TGTGCCAGCAGTCGGCGCGGGGGGAGGGGAGAGACCCAGTACTTC.

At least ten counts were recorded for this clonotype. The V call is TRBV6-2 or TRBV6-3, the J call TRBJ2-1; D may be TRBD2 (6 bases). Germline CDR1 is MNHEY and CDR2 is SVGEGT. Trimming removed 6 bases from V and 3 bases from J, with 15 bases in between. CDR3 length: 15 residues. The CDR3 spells CASRDGDSFYNEQFF. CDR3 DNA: TGTGCCAGCAGGGATGGGGACTCTTTCTACAATGAGCAGTTCTTC.

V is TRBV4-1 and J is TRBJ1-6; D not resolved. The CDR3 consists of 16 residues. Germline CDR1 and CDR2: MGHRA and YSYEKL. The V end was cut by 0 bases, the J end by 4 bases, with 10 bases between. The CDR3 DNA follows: TGCGCCAGCAGCCAAGATCTACGGGGATATAATTCACCCCTCCACTTT. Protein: CASSQDLRGYNSPLHF.

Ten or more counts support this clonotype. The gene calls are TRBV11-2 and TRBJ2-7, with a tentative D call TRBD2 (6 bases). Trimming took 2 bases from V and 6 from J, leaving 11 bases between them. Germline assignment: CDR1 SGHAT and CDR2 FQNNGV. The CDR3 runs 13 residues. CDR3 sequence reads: CASSLRLVREQYF. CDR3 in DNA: TGTGCCAGCAGCTTACGACTAGTCCGCGAGCAGTACTTC.

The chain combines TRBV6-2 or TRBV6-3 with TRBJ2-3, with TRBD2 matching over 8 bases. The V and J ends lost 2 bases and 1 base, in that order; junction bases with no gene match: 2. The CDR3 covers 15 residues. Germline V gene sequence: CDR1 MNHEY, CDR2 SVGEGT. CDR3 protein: CASSYDSGGTDTQYF. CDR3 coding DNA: TGTGCCAGCAGTTACGATAGCGGGGGCACAGATACGCAGTATTTT.

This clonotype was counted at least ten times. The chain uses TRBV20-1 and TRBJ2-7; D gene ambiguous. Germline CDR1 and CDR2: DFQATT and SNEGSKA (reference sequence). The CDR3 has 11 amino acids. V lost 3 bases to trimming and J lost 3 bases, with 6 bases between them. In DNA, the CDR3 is TGCAGTGCTAGTGGGGACTACGAGCAGTACTTC. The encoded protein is CSASGDYEQYF.

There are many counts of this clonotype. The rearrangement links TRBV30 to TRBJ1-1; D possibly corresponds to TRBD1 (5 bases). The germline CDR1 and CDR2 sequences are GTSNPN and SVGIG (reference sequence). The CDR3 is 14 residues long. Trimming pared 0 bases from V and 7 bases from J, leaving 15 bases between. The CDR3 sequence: CAWSVSGRVGEAFF. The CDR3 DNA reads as TGTGCCTGGAGTGTAAGCGGCAGGGTGGGTGAAGCTTTCTTT.

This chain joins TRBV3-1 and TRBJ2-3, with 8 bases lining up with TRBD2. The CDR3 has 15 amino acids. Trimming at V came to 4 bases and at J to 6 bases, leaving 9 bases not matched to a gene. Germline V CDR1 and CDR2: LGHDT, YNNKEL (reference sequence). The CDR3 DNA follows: TGTGCCAGCAGCCTCGGGGGGGCCAAAGGGGATACGCAGTATTTT. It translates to CASSLGGAKGDTQYF.

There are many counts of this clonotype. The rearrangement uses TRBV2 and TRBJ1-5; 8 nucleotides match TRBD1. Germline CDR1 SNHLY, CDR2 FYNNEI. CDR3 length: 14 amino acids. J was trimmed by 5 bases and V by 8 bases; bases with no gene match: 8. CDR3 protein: CASSRDRFDQPQHF. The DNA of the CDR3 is TGTGCCAGCTCTAGGGACAGGTTCGATCAGCCCCAGCATTTT.

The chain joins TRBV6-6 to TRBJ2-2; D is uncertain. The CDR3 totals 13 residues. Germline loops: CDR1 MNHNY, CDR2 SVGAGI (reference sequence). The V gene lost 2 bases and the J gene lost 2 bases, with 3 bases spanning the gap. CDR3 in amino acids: CASSYANTGELFF. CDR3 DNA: TGTGCCAGCAGTTACGCCAACACCGGGGAGCTGTTTTTT.

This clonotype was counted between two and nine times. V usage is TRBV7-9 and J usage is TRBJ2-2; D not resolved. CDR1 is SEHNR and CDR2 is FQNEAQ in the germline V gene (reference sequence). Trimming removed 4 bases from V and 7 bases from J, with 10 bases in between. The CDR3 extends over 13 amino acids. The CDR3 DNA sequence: TGTGCCAGCAGCTCCCGGCTAGGCGGGGAGCTGTTTTTT. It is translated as CASSSRLGGELFF.

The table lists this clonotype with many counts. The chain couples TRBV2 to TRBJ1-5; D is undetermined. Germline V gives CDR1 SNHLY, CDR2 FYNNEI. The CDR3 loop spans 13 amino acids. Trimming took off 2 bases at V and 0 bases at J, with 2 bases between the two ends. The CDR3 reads CASSEYSNQPQHF. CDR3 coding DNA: TGTGCCAGCAGTGAATATAGCAATCAGCCCCAGCATTTT.

The CDR3 DNA sequence: TGCAGTGCTAGAGATCAGACAGGGGGCGACTATGGCTACACCTTC. It codes for CSARDQTGGDYGYTF. The chain couples TRBV20-1 to TRBJ1-2, with TRBD1 matching 10 bases. Germline CDR1 is DFQATT and CDR2 is SNEGSKA (reference sequence). This CDR3 is built from 15 residues. The V gene end was trimmed by 0 bases and the J gene end by 3 bases; junction bases not matched to a gene: 4.

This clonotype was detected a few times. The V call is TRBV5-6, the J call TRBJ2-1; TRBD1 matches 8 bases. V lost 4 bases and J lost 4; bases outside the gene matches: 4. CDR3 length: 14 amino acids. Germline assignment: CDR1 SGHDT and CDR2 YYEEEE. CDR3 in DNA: TGTGCCAGCAGCCCCCGGGACAGGTACAATGAGCAGTTCTTC. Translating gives CASSPRDRYNEQFF. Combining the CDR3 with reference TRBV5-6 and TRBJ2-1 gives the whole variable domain DAGVTQSPTHLIKTRGQQVTLRCSPKSGHDTVSWYQQALGQGPQFIFQYYEEEERQRGNFPDRFSGHQFPNYSSELNVNALLLGDSALYLCASSPRDRYNEQFFGPGTRLTVL.

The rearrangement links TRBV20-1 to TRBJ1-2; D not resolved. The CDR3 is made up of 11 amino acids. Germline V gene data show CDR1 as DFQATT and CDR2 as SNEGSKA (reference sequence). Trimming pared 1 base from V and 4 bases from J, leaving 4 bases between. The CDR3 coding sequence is TGCAGTGCTAGAGGGGGCTATGGCTACACCTTC. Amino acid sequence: CSARGGYGYTF.

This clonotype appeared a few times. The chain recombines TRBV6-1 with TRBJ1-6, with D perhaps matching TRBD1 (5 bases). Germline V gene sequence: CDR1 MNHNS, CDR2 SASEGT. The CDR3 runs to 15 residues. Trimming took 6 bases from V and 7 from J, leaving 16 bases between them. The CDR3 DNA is TGTGCCAGCAGCCTCGGGACTGCCGTCAATTCACCCCTCCACTTT. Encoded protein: CASSLGTAVNSPLHF.

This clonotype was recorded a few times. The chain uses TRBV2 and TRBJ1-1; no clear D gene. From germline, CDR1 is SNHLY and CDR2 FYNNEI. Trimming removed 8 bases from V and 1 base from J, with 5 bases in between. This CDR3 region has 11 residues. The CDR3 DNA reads TGTGCCAGCGCGTCGAACACTGAAGCTTTCTTT. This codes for CASASNTEAFF. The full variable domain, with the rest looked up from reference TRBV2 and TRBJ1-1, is EPEVTQTPSHQVTQMGQEVILRCVPISNHLYFYWYRQILGQKVEFLVSFYNNEISEKSEIFDDQFSVERPDGSNFTLKIRSTKLEDSAMYFCASASNTEAFFGQGTRLTVV.

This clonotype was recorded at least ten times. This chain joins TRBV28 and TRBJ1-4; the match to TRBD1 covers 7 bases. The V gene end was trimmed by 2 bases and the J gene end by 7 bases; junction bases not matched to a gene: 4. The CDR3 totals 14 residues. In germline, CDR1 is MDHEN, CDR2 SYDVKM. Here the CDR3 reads CASSLGQGVEKLFF. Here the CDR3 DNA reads TGTGCCAGCAGTTTAGGGCAGGGGGTTGAAAAACTGTTTTTT.

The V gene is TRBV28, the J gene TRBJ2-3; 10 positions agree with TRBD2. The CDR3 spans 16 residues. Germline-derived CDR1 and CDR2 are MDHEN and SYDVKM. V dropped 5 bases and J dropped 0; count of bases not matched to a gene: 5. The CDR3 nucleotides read TGTGCCAGCAGTATAGCGGGAGGACCTAGCACAGATACGCAGTATTTT. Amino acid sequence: CASSIAGGPSTDTQYF.

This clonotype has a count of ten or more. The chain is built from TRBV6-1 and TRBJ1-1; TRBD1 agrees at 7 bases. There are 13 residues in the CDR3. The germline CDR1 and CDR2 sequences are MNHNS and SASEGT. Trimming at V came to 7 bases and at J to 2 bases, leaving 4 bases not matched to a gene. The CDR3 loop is CASNNRGNTEAFF. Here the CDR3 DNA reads TGTGCCAGCAACAACAGGGGAAACACTGAAGCTTTCTTT.

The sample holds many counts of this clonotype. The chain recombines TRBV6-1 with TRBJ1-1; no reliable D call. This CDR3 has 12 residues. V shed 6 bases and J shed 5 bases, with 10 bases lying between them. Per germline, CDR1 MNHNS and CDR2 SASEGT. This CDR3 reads CASRERRTEAFF. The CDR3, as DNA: TGTGCCAGCAGGGAGAGGAGGACTGAAGCTTTCTTT.

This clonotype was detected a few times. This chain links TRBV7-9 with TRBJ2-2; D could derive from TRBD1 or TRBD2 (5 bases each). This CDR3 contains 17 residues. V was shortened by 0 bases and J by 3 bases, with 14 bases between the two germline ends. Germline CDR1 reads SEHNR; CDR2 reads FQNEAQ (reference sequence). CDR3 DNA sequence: TGTGCCAGCAGCTTAGCGCGGAACGGGGCTTACACCGGGGAGCTGTTTTTT. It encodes CASSLARNGAYTGELFF.

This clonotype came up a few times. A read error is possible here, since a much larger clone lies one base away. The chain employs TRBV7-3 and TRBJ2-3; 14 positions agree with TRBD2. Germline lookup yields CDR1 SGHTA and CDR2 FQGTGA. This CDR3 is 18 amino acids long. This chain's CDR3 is CASSSPPGLAGESDTRYF. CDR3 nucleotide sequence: TGTGCCAGCAGCTCACCTCCGGGACTAGCGGGGGAATCAGATACGCGGTATTTT.

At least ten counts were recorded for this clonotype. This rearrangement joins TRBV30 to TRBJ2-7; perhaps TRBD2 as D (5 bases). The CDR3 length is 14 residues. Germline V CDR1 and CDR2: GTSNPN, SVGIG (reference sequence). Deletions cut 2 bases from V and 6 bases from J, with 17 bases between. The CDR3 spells CAWSRLDSPIEQYF. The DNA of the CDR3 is TGTGCCTGGAGTCGTCTGGACTCCCCTATCGAGCAGTACTTC.

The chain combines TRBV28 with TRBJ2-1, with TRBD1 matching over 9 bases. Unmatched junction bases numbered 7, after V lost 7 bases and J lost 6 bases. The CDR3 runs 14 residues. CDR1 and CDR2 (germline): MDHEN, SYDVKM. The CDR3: CASNSGQGTNEQFF. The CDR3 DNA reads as TGTGCCAGCAACTCGGGACAGGGAACCAATGAGCAGTTCTTC.

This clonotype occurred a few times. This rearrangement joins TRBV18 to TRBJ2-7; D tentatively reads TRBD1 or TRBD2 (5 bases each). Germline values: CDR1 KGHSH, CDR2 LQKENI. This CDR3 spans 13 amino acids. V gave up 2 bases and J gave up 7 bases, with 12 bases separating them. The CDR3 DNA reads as TGTGCCAGCTCACCAACGGGACCGAGGGAGCAGTACTTC. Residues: CASSPTGPREQYF.